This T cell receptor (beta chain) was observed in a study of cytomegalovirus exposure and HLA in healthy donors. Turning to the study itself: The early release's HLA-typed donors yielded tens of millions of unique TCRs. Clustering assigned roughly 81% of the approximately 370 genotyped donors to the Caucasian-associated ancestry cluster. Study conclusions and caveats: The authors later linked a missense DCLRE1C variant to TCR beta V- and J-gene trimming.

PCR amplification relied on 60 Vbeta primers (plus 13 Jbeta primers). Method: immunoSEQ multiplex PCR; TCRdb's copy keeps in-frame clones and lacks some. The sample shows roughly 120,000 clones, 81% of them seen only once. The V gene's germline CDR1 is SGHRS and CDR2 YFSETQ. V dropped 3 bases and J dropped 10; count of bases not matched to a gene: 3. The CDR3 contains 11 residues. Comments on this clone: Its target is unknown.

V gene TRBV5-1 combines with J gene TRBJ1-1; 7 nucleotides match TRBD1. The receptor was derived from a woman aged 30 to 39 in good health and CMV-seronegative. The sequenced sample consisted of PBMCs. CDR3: CASSWAGGAFF. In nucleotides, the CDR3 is TGCGCCAGCAGCTGGGCAGGGGGAGCTTTCTTT. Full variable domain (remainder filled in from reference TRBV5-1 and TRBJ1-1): KAGVTQTPRYLIKTRGQQVTLSCSPISGHRSVSWYQQTPGQGLQFLFEYFSETQRNKGNFPGRFSGRQFSNSRSEMNVSTLELGDSALYLCASSWAGGAFFGQGTRLTVV.